This passage covers 9 T cell receptor beta chains from one sample sequenced in a study of T cell responses to AZD1222 COVID-19 vaccine. Using immunoSEQ multiplex PCR, the repertoire was profiled, and TCRdb retains in-frame clones only, with some absent. The data contain about 130,000 clones, approximately 93% of them seen just once; the ten biggest clones take up around 3.3%. Sequenced material: peripheral blood, taken on day 0 of AZD1222 vaccination. All receptors come from an adult in good health.

The CDR3 region has the DNA TGTGCCAGCAGCGGGGGGCCCAATTCACCCCTCCACTTT. Protein sequence: CASSGGPNSPLHF. The chain employs TRBV25-1 and TRBJ1-6; perhaps TRBD1 as D (6 bases). This CDR3 contains 13 residues. Looked up from germline, CDR1 is MGHDK and CDR2 is SYGVNS. V gave up 6 bases and J gave up 7 bases, with 10 bases separating them.

This clone was counted a single time. This chain joins TRBV30 and TRBJ2-1; D might be TRBD2 (6 bases). In germline, CDR1 is GTSNPN, CDR2 SVGIG (reference sequence). V was clipped by 5 bases and J by 5 bases, with 22 bases between them. The CDR3 is 16 amino acids. The CDR3 spells CAWFVPTRWLDNEQFF. The CDR3 DNA reads as TGTGCCTGGTTTGTCCCGACTAGATGGCTAGACAATGAGCAGTTCTTC.

The CDR3 coding sequence is TGTGCCAGCAGCTCTGGGACTCGAAACACCGGGGAGCTGTTTTTT. Translating it yields CASSSGTRNTGELFF. This chain uses TRBV7-2 with TRBJ2-2, with D possibly being TRBD2 (6 bases). V lost 4 bases to trimming and J lost 2 bases, with 11 bases between them. The CDR3 has 15 residues. The V gene's germline CDR1 is SGHTA and CDR2 FQGNSA.

The V call is TRBV28, the J call TRBJ1-4; D is uncertain. The germline gives CDR1 MDHEN, CDR2 SYDVKM. CDR3 length: 12 residues. V lost 3 bases to trimming and J lost 5 bases, with 4 bases between them. In DNA form, the CDR3 reads TGTGCCAGCAGTTTTTTAAATGAAAAACTGTTTTTT. It translates to CASSFLNEKLFF.

V is TRBV6-5 and J is TRBJ1-4; unclear D gene. The CDR3 totals 15 residues. V was pared by 0 bases and J by 7 bases, with 12 bases between. Germline V gene data show CDR1 as MNHEY and CDR2 as SVGAGI. The CDR3 spells CASSYSDRIGEKLFF. CDR3 in DNA: TGTGCCAGCAGTTACTCGGATAGGATTGGTGAAAAACTGTTTTTT.

The V call is TRBV6-2 or TRBV6-3, the J call TRBJ2-5, with 9 bases lining up with TRBD2. CDR1 and CDR2 (germline): MNHEY, SVGEGT. CDR3 length: 13 amino acids. The ends lost 5 bases at V and 4 bases at J; junction bases unmatched: 2. The CDR3 region has the DNA TGTGCCAGCAGTGGACTAGCGATAGAGACCCAGTACTTC. Encoded protein: CASSGLAIETQYF.

V usage is TRBV27 and J usage is TRBJ2-7, with D possibly being TRBD1 or TRBD2 (5 bases each). Trimming removed 3 bases from V and 5 bases from J, with 14 bases in between. Germline V gene sequence: CDR1 MNHEY, CDR2 SMNVEV (reference sequence). The CDR3 consists of 14 residues. CDR3 amino acids: CASSFRASRHEQYF. The CDR3 bases are TGTGCCAGCAGTTTCAGGGCTAGCCGCCACGAGCAGTACTTC.

This clone was recorded once. The V call is TRBV7-2, the J call TRBJ2-3, with D hard to call. CDR1 and CDR2 from the germline V gene are SGHTA and FQGNSA. The CDR3 consists of 13 residues. V lost 0 bases, J lost 4 bases, and 5 bases lay in between. The CDR3 loop is CASSLARSDTQYF. DNA of the CDR3: TGTGCCAGCAGCTTAGCACGTTCAGATACGCAGTATTTT.

V is TRBV11-2 and J is TRBJ2-7; possibly TRBD2 for D (5 bases). Per the germline V gene, CDR1 is SGHAT and CDR2 is FQNNGV. V lost 5 bases and J lost 4, with 12 bases in between. This CDR3 spans 13 amino acids. CDR3 nucleotides: TGTGCCAGCAGCCATGGGGAGCAGTACGAGCAGTACTTC. Translation: CASSHGEQYEQYF.